A selection of T cell receptor beta chains follows, all from one sample in a study of Ad26.COV2.S vaccination and SARS-CoV-2 variants. Using immunoSEQ multiplex PCR, the repertoire was profiled, and TCRdb retains in-frame clones only, with some absent. The table lists 300,000 to 400,000 clones, around four fifths of them singletons. This specimen consisted of peripheral blood, obtained in a trial of Ad26.COV2.S vaccine versus placebo. The source of these receptors is a person between 18 and 65 years old who received the Ad26.COV2.S COVID-19 vaccine or a placebo. CDR3s include the opening cysteine and the closing phenylalanine or tryptophan. Each record gives: CDR3 protein, CDR3 DNA, V gene, CDR3 length, D gene, clone size, J gene. The D gene is left open where the match is weak. The size entry is marked missing in some rows and otherwise reads once, few, many or a size class.

CDR3: CASSMGQSNTGELFF; DNA: TGTGCCAGTAGCATGGGACAGTCCAACACCGGGGAGCTGTTTTTT; V: TRBV19; length: 15; D: TRBD1; size: NA; J: TRBJ2-2
CDR3: CASRLPGQTGQPQHF; DNA: TGTGCCAGCAGGTTGCCGGGTCAGACGGGCCAGCCCCAGCATTTT; V: TRBV6-6; length: 15; D: NA; size: NA; J: TRBJ1-5
CDR3: CASSLRDRKLGF; DNA: TGTGCCAGCAGCCTCCGGGACAGGAAACTAGGTTTC; V: TRBV28; length: 12; D: TRBD1; size: NA; J: TRBJ2-7
CDR3: CASRPGTGYGYTF; DNA: TGTGCCAGCAGGCCAGGGACAGGGTATGGCTACACCTTC; V: TRBV6-5; length: 13; D: TRBD1; size: NA; J: TRBJ1-2
CDR3: CASSGTGGLAFF; DNA: TGTGCCAGCTCCGGGACAGGGGGCTTGGCTTTCTTT; V: TRBV27; length: 12; D: TRBD1; size: NA; J: TRBJ1-1
CDR3: CASSLGTGGNTIYF; DNA: TGTGCCAGCAGCTTAGGGACGGGGGGAAACACCATATATTTT; V: TRBV13; length: 14; D: NA; size: NA; J: TRBJ1-3
CDR3: CASSPQGPGNSPLHF; DNA: TGTGCCAGCAGCCCACAGGGGCCGGGGAATTCACCCCTCCACTTT; V: TRBV7-2; length: 15; D: TRBD1; size: NA; J: TRBJ1-6
CDR3: CASTTGGSTQYF; DNA: TGTGCCAGTACCACAGGGGGTAGTACGCAGTATTTT; V: TRBV19; length: 12; D: TRBD1; size: NA; J: TRBJ2-3
CDR3: CAIKTSGNTIYF; DNA: TGTGCCATCAAAACCTCTGGAAACACCATATATTTT; V: TRBV10-3; length: 12; D: NA; size: NA; J: TRBJ1-3
CDR3: CASSFPGLAEKETQYF; DNA: TGTGCCAGCAGTTTTCCTGGACTAGCGGAAAAAGAGACCCAGTACTTC; V: TRBV2; length: 16; D: TRBD2; size: NA; J: TRBJ2-5
CDR3: CAWNRAGNTIYF; DNA: TGTGCCTGGAACAGGGCTGGAAACACCATATATTTT; V: TRBV30; length: 12; D: NA; size: NA; J: TRBJ1-3
CDR3: CASARAGGSSSPLHF; DNA: TGTGCCAGCGCCCGGGCGGGGGGCTCCAGTTCACCCCTCCACTTT; V: TRBV6-6; length: 15; D: NA; size: few; J: TRBJ1-6
CDR3: CASSYSTGFYGYTF; DNA: TGCGCCAGCAGTTATTCAACAGGGTTCTATGGCTACACCTTC; V: TRBV5-1; length: 14; D: NA; size: NA; J: TRBJ1-2
CDR3: CASSFGLDTEAFF; DNA: TGCGCCAGCAGCTTTGGGCTGGACACTGAAGCTTTCTTT; V: TRBV5-1; length: 13; D: NA; size: NA; J: TRBJ1-1
CDR3: CASSQGSGLNGYTF; DNA: TGTGCCAGCAGCCAAGGGTCTGGGCTTAATGGCTACACCTTC; V: TRBV14; length: 14; D: NA; size: NA; J: TRBJ1-2
CDR3: CASSPGQGFGYGYTF; DNA: TGTGCCAGTAGCCCCGGACAGGGGTTCGGCTATGGCTACACCTTC; V: TRBV19; length: 15; D: TRBD1; size: NA; J: TRBJ1-2
CDR3: CASSHGFAGTYGYTF; DNA: TGCGCCAGCAGCCACGGGTTTGCAGGAACCTATGGCTACACCTTC; V: TRBV5-1; length: 15; D: NA; size: NA; J: TRBJ1-2
CDR3: CASSDRTTNTGELFF; DNA: TGTGCCAGCAGTGACCGCACTACGAACACCGGGGAGCTGTTTTTT; V: TRBV2; length: 15; D: NA; size: NA; J: TRBJ2-2
CDR3: CASSEFPNGQRFAFF; DNA: TGTGCCAGCAGTGAGTTTCCGAATGGCCAAAGATTCGCTTTCTTT; V: TRBV2; length: 15; D: NA; size: NA; J: TRBJ1-1
CDR3: CASSISVSYEQYF; DNA: TGTGCCAGTAGTATTTCCGTTTCCTACGAGCAGTACTTC; V: TRBV19; length: 13; D: NA; size: NA; J: TRBJ2-7
CDR3: CASSGGLAANEQFF; DNA: TGTGCCAGCTCGGGGGGACTAGCGGCCAATGAGCAGTTCTTC; V: TRBV27; length: 14; D: TRBD2; size: NA; J: TRBJ2-1
CDR3: CASSIPRGQGQPQHF; DNA: TGTGCCAGTAGTATTCCCAGGGGGCAAGGGCAGCCCCAGCATTTT; V: TRBV19; length: 15; D: TRBD1; size: once; J: TRBJ1-5
CDR3: CASSPAMNTEAFF; DNA: TGTGCCAGCAGTCCGGCCATGAACACTGAAGCTTTCTTT; V: TRBV12-3/TRBV12-4; length: 13; D: NA; size: NA; J: TRBJ1-1
CDR3: CASSFLEASGGTITSDTQYF; DNA: TGTGCCAGCAGTTTCCTCGAAGCTAGCGGGGGGACCATCACCTCAGATACGCAGTATTTT; V: TRBV27; length: 20; D: TRBD2; size: NA; J: TRBJ2-3
CDR3: CASSPARWYYQFF; DNA: TGTGCCAGCAGCCCCGCCCGTTGGTATTACCAGTTCTTC; V: TRBV12-3/TRBV12-4; length: 13; D: NA; size: NA; J: TRBJ2-1
CDR3: CASSLYARDRGRWASNQPQHF; DNA: TGTGCCAGCAGTTTATATGCCCGGGACAGGGGGCGTTGGGCTAGCAATCAGCCCCAGCATTTT; V: TRBV28; length: 21; D: TRBD1; size: few; J: TRBJ1-5